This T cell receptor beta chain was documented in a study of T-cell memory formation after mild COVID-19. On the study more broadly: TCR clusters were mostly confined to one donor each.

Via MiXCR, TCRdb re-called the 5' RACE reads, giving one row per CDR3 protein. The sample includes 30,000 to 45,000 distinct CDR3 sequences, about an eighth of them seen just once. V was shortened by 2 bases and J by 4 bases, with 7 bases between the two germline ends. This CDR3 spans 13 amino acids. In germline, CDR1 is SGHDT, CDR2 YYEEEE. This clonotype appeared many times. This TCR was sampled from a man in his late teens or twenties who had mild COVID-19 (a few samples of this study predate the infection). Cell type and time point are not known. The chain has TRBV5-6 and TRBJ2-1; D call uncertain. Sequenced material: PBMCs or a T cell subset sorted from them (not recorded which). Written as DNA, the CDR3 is TGTGCCAGCAGCTTACCTCATTACAATGAGCAGTTCTTC. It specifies CASSLPHYNEQFF.